This T cell receptor (beta chain) was profiled in a study of vaccination effects on CD4 cells after COVID-19. The repertoire was sequenced with immunoSEQ multiplex PCR; TCRdb's copy has only in-frame clones and lacks some. Of 55,000 to 65,000 clones listed, approximately 80% are singletons. Antigen-specific CD4+ T cells were expanded with viral peptide pools in the ViraFEST assay before sequencing. The culture ran for 9 to 11 days, and then CD4+ T cells were isolated. For each well, over 1.5 million PBMC were cultured with 9 to 10 IU/ml IL-2 and roughly 9.2 ug/ml peptides. The V gene's germline CDR1 is GTSNPN and CDR2 SVGIG (reference sequence). The CDR3 runs to 15 residues. V trimming: 0 bases; J trimming: 3 bases; junction bases outside the gene matches: 5. This clone was seen only once. Its antigen is currently unknown. The study's findings and limits: A shortage of convalescent patients and an absence of early post-infection timepoints characterized the study.

The chain combines TRBV30 with TRBJ2-5, with 9 bases fitting TRBD1. The source is a human donor who received a COVID-19 vaccine. Material: CD4+ T cells from PBMCs cultured with HCoV-229E spike peptides, obtained before COVID-19 vaccination. The CDR3 loop is CAWSVQTGGKETQYF. CDR3 DNA: TGTGCCTGGAGTGTCCAAACAGGGGGCAAAGAGACCCAGTACTTC. The full variable domain, in which reference TRBV30 and TRBJ2-5 provide the parts outside the CDR3, is SQTIHQWPATLVQPVGSPLSLECTVEGTSNPNLYWYRQAAGRGLQLLFYSVGIGQISSEVPQNLSASRPQDRQFILSSKKLLLSDSGFYLCAWSVQTGGKETQYFGPGTRLLVL.